Each of the 9 T cell receptor beta chains below was sequenced from the same sample in a study of OX40 agonist ivuxolimab in advanced cancers. The data were produced by immunoSEQ multiplex PCR, yet TCRdb's version contains in-frame clones alone and is incomplete. The table lists some 48,000 clones, around 90% of them singletons. Source: CD4+ or CD8+ T cells sorted from blood, taken in a trial of the OX40 agonist ivuxolimab. The receptors here all came from an adult with an advanced solid tumor such as melanoma, head and neck, liver or kidney cancer.

The V call is TRBV6-5, the J call TRBJ2-7; 7 bases agree with TRBD1. This CDR3 is 14 amino acids long. V trimming: 5 bases; J trimming: 5 bases; junction bases outside the gene matches: 9. In germline, CDR1 is MNHEY, CDR2 SVGAGI. CDR3 nucleotide sequence: TGTGCCAGCAGTAAGACAGGGAATGAGAACGAGCAGTACTTC. Its translation is CASSKTGNENEQYF.

Of note for this clone: At one of its ends the junction is not consistent with the germline gene, which may arise from a read error. The V call is TRBV29-1, the J call TRBJ1-5, with a tentative D call TRBD1 (6 bases). The CDR3 totals 13 residues. Germline V lookup: CDR1 SQVTM, CDR2 ANQGSEA. CDR3 coding DNA: TGCAGCGCTGAAATACAGGGAGGTCAGCCCCAGCATTTT. The encoded protein is CSAEIQGGQPQHF.

The chain is built from TRBV2 and TRBJ2-7; tentatively, D is TRBD1 or TRBD2 (5 bases each). V was pared by 10 bases and J by 2 bases, with 12 bases between. Germline loops: CDR1 SNHLY, CDR2 FYNNEI. This CDR3 spans 12 amino acids. The CDR3: CAIGDPPYEQYF. The CDR3 coding sequence is TGTGCCATTGGGGACCCCCCCTACGAGCAGTACTTC. Looking up the rest from reference TRBV2 and TRBJ2-7 gives the full variable domain: EPEVTQTPSHQVTQMGQEVILRCVPISNHLYFYWYRQILGQKVEFLVSFYNNEISEKSEIFDDQFSVERPDGSNFTLKIRSTKLEDSAMYFCAIGDPPYEQYFGPGTRLTVT.

The chain recombines TRBV9 with TRBJ1-5; D is unclear. CDR3 length equals 13 residues. With 2 bases removed from V and 4 bases from J, the gap between germline ends came to 7 bases. Germline lookup yields CDR1 SGDLS and CDR2 YYNGEE. The CDR3 here is CASSVSGNQPQHF. As DNA, the CDR3 is TGTGCCAGCAGCGTGTCCGGGAATCAGCCCCAGCATTTT.

For the CDR3, the DNA is TGTGCCAGTAGTACCGCCAGCGTGCCATCTGGAAACACCATATATTTT. Protein: CASSTASVPSGNTIYF. The chain uses TRBV19 and TRBJ1-3; D gene ambiguous. CDR3 length equals 16 residues. The V and J ends lost 4 bases and 1 base respectively, with 14 bases between them. Germline V gives CDR1 LNHDA, CDR2 SQIVND (reference sequence).

The chain is built from TRBV7-9 and TRBJ2-2; D is unresolved. Trimming removed 4 bases from V and 1 base from J, with 7 bases in between. This CDR3 contains 14 residues. CDR1 is SEHNR and CDR2 is FQNEAQ in the germline V gene (reference sequence). DNA for the CDR3: TGTGCCAGCAGCTCCGGTATGAACACCGGGGAGCTGTTTTTT. Encoded protein: CASSSGMNTGELFF.

The chain is built from TRBV27 and TRBJ1-2; D call uncertain. The germline CDR1 and CDR2 sequences are MNHEY and SMNVEV (reference sequence). CDR3 length: 12 amino acids. Trimming cost V 8 bases and J 5 bases, with 12 bases left between them. This chain's CDR3 is CASRMGEYGYTF. The CDR3 DNA sequence: TGTGCCAGCCGCATGGGCGAGTATGGCTACACCTTC.

This rearrangement joins TRBV9 to TRBJ1-5; 8 nucleotides agree with TRBD1. This CDR3 contains 15 residues. Germline trimming cut 4 bases from V and 8 bases from J; bases unmatched to any gene: 11. Germline loops: CDR1 SGDLS, CDR2 YYNGEE. The CDR3 protein is CASSPGQGAWEPQHF. CDR3 bases: TGTGCCAGCAGCCCAGGACAGGGAGCATGGGAGCCCCAGCATTTT.

This chain connects TRBV9 to TRBJ1-1, with D hard to call. This CDR3 has 13 amino acids. Deletions cut 0 bases from V and 0 bases from J, with 3 bases between. Germline CDR1 is SGDLS and CDR2 is YYNGEE. This chain's CDR3 is CASSVVLNTEAFF. The CDR3 nucleotides are TGTGCCAGCAGCGTAGTTCTGAACACTGAAGCTTTCTTT.